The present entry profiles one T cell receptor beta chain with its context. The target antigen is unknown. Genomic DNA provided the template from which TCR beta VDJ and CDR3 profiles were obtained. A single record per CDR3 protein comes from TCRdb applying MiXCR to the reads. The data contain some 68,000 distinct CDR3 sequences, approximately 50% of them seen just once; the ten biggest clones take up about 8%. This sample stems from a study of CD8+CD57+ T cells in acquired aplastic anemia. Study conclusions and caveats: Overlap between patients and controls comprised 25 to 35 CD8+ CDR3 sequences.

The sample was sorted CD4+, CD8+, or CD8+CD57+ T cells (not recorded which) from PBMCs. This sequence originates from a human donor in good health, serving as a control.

CDR3 loop: CASSQGATGSGYTF. In nucleotides, the CDR3 is TGCGCCAGCAGCCAAGGTGCGACAGGGAGTGGCTACACCTTC. The V gene is TRBV4-3, the J gene TRBJ1-2; 7 bases are a match to TRBD1. CDR1 LGHNA and CDR2 YSLEER come from the germline V gene. CDR3 length: 14 residues. The J segment lost 7 bases and the V segment lost 1 base, leaving 6 bases of the junction unmatched.